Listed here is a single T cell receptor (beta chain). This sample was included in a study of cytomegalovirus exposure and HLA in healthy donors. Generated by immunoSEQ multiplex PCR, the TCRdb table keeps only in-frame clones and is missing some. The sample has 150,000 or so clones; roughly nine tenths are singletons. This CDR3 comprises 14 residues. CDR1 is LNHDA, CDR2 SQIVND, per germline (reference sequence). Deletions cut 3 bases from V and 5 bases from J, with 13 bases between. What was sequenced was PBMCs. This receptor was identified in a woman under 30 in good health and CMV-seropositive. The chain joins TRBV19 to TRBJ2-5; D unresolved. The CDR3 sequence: CASSIRSHYETQYF. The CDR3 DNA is TGTGCCAGTAGTATCCGGAGTCACTATGAGACCCAGTACTTC.